These T cell receptor beta chains were read from a single sample in a study of blood T cell repertoires in COVID-19. Data came from immunoSEQ multiplex PCR; TCRdb stores just in-frame clones and leaves some out. Of more than 300,000 clones in the sample, roughly 89% were seen once. Input material: peripheral blood. These receptors were collected from a woman between 40 and 55 years old with COVID-19, enrolled during active disease. The CDR3 runs from the conserved cysteine through the conserved F or W.

length: 16; V: TRBV27; J: TRBJ2-3; CDR3: CASSQRLAGASDTQYF
length: 13; V: TRBV30; J: TRBJ2-5; CDR3: CAWRGRRRETQYF
length: 14; V: TRBV28; J: TRBJ2-7; CDR3: CASSRPGQRYEQYF
length: 13; V: TRBV7-8; J: TRBJ1-2; CDR3: CASTIGQGYGYTF
length: 12; V: TRBV12-3/TRBV12-4; J: TRBJ1-4; CDR3: CASSPPGRELFF
length: 15; V: TRBV6-4; J: TRBJ2-3; CDR3: CASSDRTGVIDTQYF
length: 15; V: TRBV11-2; J: TRBJ2-5; CDR3: CASSLTSGGRETQYF
length: 13; V: TRBV5-1; J: TRBJ2-7; CDR3: CASSLAQNYEQYF
length: 15; V: TRBV7-9; J: TRBJ2-1; CDR3: CASSPLAGAYNEQFF
length: 13; V: TRBV14; J: TRBJ2-3; CDR3: CASSWRTGDTQYF
length: 13; V: TRBV12-3/TRBV12-4; J: TRBJ2-7; CDR3: CASSFRTAYEQYF
length: 12; V: TRBV28; J: TRBJ2-5; CDR3: CASNGQGLTQYF
length: 20; V: TRBV27; J: TRBJ2-1; CDR3: CASSLSQLGRSGRNYNEQFF
length: 13; V: TRBV27; J: TRBJ2-1; CDR3: CASGGTSQGEQFF
length: 14; V: TRBV5-1; J: TRBJ1-6; CDR3: CASSFDRGSSPLHF
length: 19; V: TRBV7-2; J: TRBJ2-4; CDR3: CASSLKGTSGALAKNIQYF
length: 12; V: TRBV6-1; J: TRBJ2-7; CDR3: CASSPLRDTLYF
length: 15; V: TRBV5-8; J: TRBJ1-1; CDR3: CASSPGGRDGTEAFF
length: 16; V: TRBV6-5; J: TRBJ1-3; CDR3: CASSYRWRGSGNTIYF
length: 14; V: TRBV2; J: TRBJ2-3; CDR3: CASKVSGSTDTQYF
length: 16; V: TRBV5-1; J: TRBJ2-3; CDR3: CASSLVLAGATDTQYF
length: 13; V: TRBV14; J: TRBJ1-5; CDR3: CASSQSTGQPQHF
length: 16; V: TRBV5-1; J: TRBJ2-1; CDR3: CATSGGSGSSYNEQFF
length: 15; V: TRBV30; J: TRBJ2-5; CDR3: CAWSTGTAAAETQYF
length: 15; V: TRBV9; J: TRBJ1-6; CDR3: CASSVGSSYNSPLHF
length: 15; V: TRBV28; J: TRBJ1-1; CDR3: CASTKRGTLNTEAFF
length: 19; V: TRBV18; J: TRBJ2-3; CDR3: CASSPLALAGVPSTDTQYF
length: 14; V: TRBV9; J: TRBJ1-1; CDR3: CASSTRLANTEAFF
length: 14; V: TRBV27; J: TRBJ1-1; CDR3: CASSVSQMNTEAFF
length: 13; V: TRBV2; J: TRBJ1-6; CDR3: CASRRGIGSPLHF
length: 17; V: TRBV18; J: TRBJ2-1; CDR3: CASSPRGGQGLYNEQFF
length: 15; V: TRBV2; J: TRBJ2-3; CDR3: CASREGSGGTDTQYF
length: 14; V: TRBV5-1; J: TRBJ2-7; CDR3: CASSSLTGFIGQYF
length: 17; V: TRBV6-6; J: TRBJ1-1; CDR3: CASSRSTGVGWYTEAFF
length: 15; V: TRBV6-6; J: TRBJ2-1; CDR3: CATYPWDRGRNEQFF
length: 13; V: TRBV27; J: TRBJ1-5; CDR3: CASSLMSDQPQHF
length: 16; V: TRBV7-3; J: TRBJ2-2; CDR3: CASSPLGLAVTGELFF
length: 15; V: TRBV5-4; J: TRBJ2-7; CDR3: CASSSGQGIKNEQYF
length: 13; V: TRBV27; J: TRBJ1-2; CDR3: CASSYKGDYGYTF
length: 17; V: TRBV7-2; J: TRBJ2-1; CDR3: CASSLARVGTIGNEQFF
length: 16; V: TRBV7-9; J: TRBJ1-5; CDR3: CASSLGTGGSNQPQHF